These 28 T cell receptor beta chains came from one sample sequenced in a study of blood T cells in healthy people across ages. A J-beta primer mix and a sample-barcoded 5' primer were used in a second PCR of about 7 to 11 cycles. In TCRdb, the 5' RACE reads were re-called with MiXCR into one record per CDR3 protein. This sample carries fewer than 950,000 distinct CDR3 sequences, approximately 53% of them seen once, and the ten largest clones take roughly 40%. Sample: blood. The receptors come from a man older than 75 in good health.

This clonotype was counted a few times. This chain joins TRBV3-1 and TRBJ2-5; 8 bases map to TRBD1. V lost 1 base, J lost 1 base, and 5 bases stayed unmatched. Germline V gene data show CDR1 as LGHDT and CDR2 as YNNKEL (reference sequence). The CDR3 loop spans 16 amino acids. The CDR3 nucleotides read TGTGCCAGCAGCCAAGTTCGGACAGGGCGCCAAGAGACCCAGTACTTC. Amino acids: CASSQVRTGRQETQYF.

This clonotype was found once. V is TRBV4-2 and J is TRBJ1-2; 7 bases align to TRBD1. V was pared by 4 bases and J by 5 bases, with 13 bases of the junction left unmatched. The CDR3 spans 16 residues. The germline gives CDR1 LGHNA, CDR2 YNFKEQ. The CDR3 protein is CASSLTRGLDIYGYTF. The CDR3 DNA reads TGTGCCAGCAGCCTAACGAGGGGGCTGGACATATATGGCTACACCTTC.

This clonotype has only a few counts. The V gene is TRBV5-4, the J gene TRBJ2-1; maybe TRBD2 (6 bases). The DNA matches TRBJ2-7 better at its end, which makes the J call doubtful. The CDR3 is made up of 15 amino acids. CDR1 is SGHNT, CDR2 YYREEE, per germline (reference sequence). The CDR3 DNA sequence: TGTGCCAGCAGCCCGCTGGCGGGGACCTACAATGAGCAGTACTTC. Translating it yields CASSPLAGTYNEQYF.

This clonotype occurred a few times. The chain links TRBV5-1 to TRBJ2-1, with a weak D call TRBD1 (5 bases). Trimming removed 0 bases from V and 2 bases from J, with 9 bases in between. CDR1 is SGHRS and CDR2 is YFSETQ in the germline V gene. The CDR3 is 15 amino acids. The CDR3 DNA reads TGCGCCAGCAGCTTGGAACAGGCCACCTACAATGAGCAGTTCTTC. As protein: CASSLEQATYNEQFF.

The chain carries TRBV6-1 and TRBJ2-7; 12 positions match TRBD2. The CDR3 extends over 15 amino acids. CDR1 is MNHNS and CDR2 is SASEGT in the germline V gene. The J segment lost 1 base and the V segment lost 6 bases, leaving 4 bases of the junction unmatched. The CDR3 nucleotides read TGTGCCAGCAGGGTGACTAGCGGGAGATCCTACGAGCAGTACTTC. It yields the protein CASRVTSGRSYEQYF.

This clonotype was counted between two and nine times. The chain has TRBV7-9 and TRBJ2-7; tentatively, D is TRBD2 (6 bases). Trimming took off 5 bases at V and 6 bases at J, with 14 bases between the two ends. The germline gives CDR1 SEHNR, CDR2 FQNEAQ (reference sequence). This CDR3 contains 13 residues. CDR3 nucleotide sequence: TGTGCCAGCAGCCCCGGGGACTTTCGCGAGCAGTACTTC. It codes for CASSPGDFREQYF.

This clonotype has more than one count but fewer than ten. The chain couples TRBV20-1 to TRBJ2-3; 7 bases are a match to TRBD2. V lost 4 bases and J lost 1; bases outside the gene matches: 2. The V gene's germline CDR1 is DFQATT and CDR2 SNEGSKA (reference sequence). The CDR3 runs 13 residues. The CDR3 region has the DNA TGCAGTGCTACCCGGGGGGGCACAGATACGCAGTATTTT. This codes for CSATRGGTDTQYF.

This clonotype has only a few counts. The rearrangement uses TRBV5-1 and TRBJ2-7, with TRBD2 matching over 11 bases. With V trimmed by 4 bases and J by 2 bases, 11 bases remained unmatched. The CDR3 is 17 amino acids. From germline, CDR1 is SGHRS and CDR2 YFSETQ. DNA for the CDR3: TGCGCCAGCAGCCCACTCTCACTAGCGGGAGCTCCCTACGAGCAGTACTTC. Protein: CASSPLSLAGAPYEQYF.

The chain joins TRBV20-1 to TRBJ2-2; a possible D gene is TRBD1 (6 bases). Between the trimmed V and J ends, which lost 6 bases and 7 bases, there was a span of 24 bases. In germline, CDR1 is DFQATT, CDR2 SNEGSKA (reference sequence). This CDR3 is built from 16 residues. CDR3 DNA: TGCAGTGCGCCAGCTGGGGGCGCGATTGATAACGGGGAGCTGTTTTTT. Translation gives CSAPAGGAIDNGELFF.

The V and J genes are TRBV9 and TRBJ2-1, with D possibly being TRBD1 (7 bases). The CDR3 runs to 14 residues. Trimming cost V 2 bases and J 7 bases, with 13 bases left between them. Per germline, CDR1 SGDLS and CDR2 YYNGEE. CDR3 DNA: TGTGCCAGCAGCGTCCCGACAGGGAGGAATGAGCAGTTCTTC. Protein sequence: CASSVPTGRNEQFF.

This clonotype was recorded a few times. The chain links TRBV28 to TRBJ1-2, with 9 bases matching TRBD1. The CDR3 is 18 amino acids. The germline gives CDR1 MDHEN, CDR2 SYDVKM. Losses at the gene ends were 4 bases for V and 4 bases for J; bases not matched to a gene: 16. The CDR3 spells CASSSSRDRVRPFYGYTF. The CDR3 DNA is TGTGCCAGCAGTTCCTCCCGGGACAGGGTTCGTCCTTTCTATGGCTACACCTTC.

This clonotype was detected only a few times. A read error is possible here, since a much larger clone lies one base away. J is TRBJ2-7 and V is TRBV20-1; D is uncertain. The CDR3 is 11 amino acids. Germline V gene lookup returns CDR1 DFQATT and CDR2 SNEGSKA (reference sequence). The CDR3 DNA is TGCAGAGCTAGTGACTCCTACGAGCAGTACTTC. Translating it yields CRASDSYEQYF.

The chain has TRBV27 and TRBJ2-5; 11 nucleotides line up with TRBD2. Germline trimming cut 5 bases from V and 11 bases from J; bases unmatched to any gene: 13. The germline V gene has CDR1 MNHEY and CDR2 SMNVEV (reference sequence). The length of the CDR3 is 15 residues. The DNA of the CDR3 is TGTGCCAGCAGTGATGGAACTAGCGGGAGAGGCCGGCAGTACTTC. It yields the protein CASSDGTSGRGRQYF.

The chain uses TRBV15 and TRBJ1-1; a possible D gene is TRBD1 (5 bases). This CDR3 spans 12 amino acids. Trimming took 3 bases from V and 9 from J, leaving 11 bases between them. Germline loops: CDR1 LNHNV, CDR2 YYDKDF (reference sequence). The chain's CDR3 is CATSSSRVQAFF. The CDR3 nucleotides are TGTGCCACCAGCAGCTCCAGGGTACAAGCTTTCTTT.

The chain combines TRBV12-3 or TRBV12-4 with TRBJ1-2; D unresolved. V was trimmed by 7 bases and J by 6 bases, leaving 21 bases between them. This CDR3 region has 15 residues. CDR3 in DNA: TGTGCCAGCAATCGAGCCCCGACGGGAGGACATGGCTACACCTTC. It is translated as CASNRAPTGGHGYTF.

The V call is TRBV5-1, the J call TRBJ2-1; 8 positions agree with TRBD1. The J segment lost 0 bases and the V segment lost 0 bases, leaving 8 bases of the junction unmatched. CDR1 is SGHRS and CDR2 is YFSETQ in the germline V gene. The CDR3 has 18 residues. CDR3 loop: CASSLAPRGRTSYNEQFF. In DNA, the CDR3 is TGCGCCAGCAGCTTGGCCCCCAGGGGGCGGACCTCCTACAATGAGCAGTTCTTC.

The J gene is TRBJ1-2, the V gene TRBV10-2; D is perhaps TRBD1 (5 bases). This CDR3 comprises 12 residues. Germline loops: CDR1 WSHSY, CDR2 SAAADI. The ends were cut back, 7 bases at V and 9 bases at J, with 15 bases in the middle. The CDR3 loop is CASTPGLSRYTF. CDR3 nucleotide sequence: TGCGCCAGCACCCCAGGGTTGAGCCGCTACACCTTC.

The rearrangement uses TRBV20-1 and TRBJ2-1, with TRBD1 identical over 7 bases. CDR3 length equals 13 residues. CDR1 is DFQATT and CDR2 is SNEGSKA in the germline V gene (reference sequence). V lost 5 bases, J lost 6 bases, and 7 bases stayed unmatched. The CDR3 sequence: CSAPGQNVNEQFF. The CDR3 bases are TGCAGTGCTCCGGGACAGAACGTCAATGAGCAGTTCTTC.

Only a few counts were recorded for this clonotype. The chain couples TRBV6-6 to TRBJ2-3; either TRBD1 or TRBD2 may supply D (5 bases each). This CDR3 is built from 14 residues. With 7 bases removed from V and 4 bases from J, the gap between germline ends came to 15 bases. CDR1 and CDR2 (germline): MNHNY, SVGAGI (reference sequence). CDR3 DNA: TGTGCCAGCAACACGAGAGGGGAAGCAGATACGCAGTATTTT. It translates to CASNTRGEADTQYF.

In its sample, this clonotype was seen many times. V and J are TRBV9 and TRBJ2-7, with unresolved D. This CDR3 has 14 amino acids. Trimming removed 0 bases from V and 2 bases from J, with 9 bases in between. CDR1 and CDR2 from the germline V gene are SGDLS and YYNGEE. In DNA, the CDR3 is TGTGCCAGCAGCGTAGACTCCTCCCCCTACGAGCAGTACTTC. This encodes CASSVDSSPYEQYF.

The rearrangement joins TRBV12-3 or TRBV12-4 to TRBJ2-1; D is perhaps TRBD1 or TRBD2 (6 bases each). This CDR3 comprises 15 residues. V was pared by 3 bases and J by 3 bases, with 12 bases between. Here the CDR3 reads CASSFGGGVYNEQFF. CDR3 DNA sequence: TGTGCCAGCAGTTTTGGAGGGGGTGTCTACAATGAGCAGTTCTTC.

V is TRBV5-5 and J is TRBJ2-4; tentatively, D is TRBD2 (6 bases). V lost 1 base, J lost 6 bases, and 11 bases lay in between. Germline V gene data show CDR1 as SGHKS and CDR2 as YYEKEE (reference sequence). CDR3 length: 14 residues. Written as DNA, the CDR3 is TGTGCCAGCAGCTTGAGGACTATCGCAAACATTCAGTACTTC. It translates to CASSLRTIANIQYF.

CDR3 amino acids: CSATSSGSYEQYF. CDR3 sequence (DNA): TGCAGTGCCACTTCGAGCGGCTCCTACGAGCAGTACTTC. V usage is TRBV20-1 and J usage is TRBJ2-7, with D tentatively TRBD2 (5 bases). Trimming removed 6 bases at V and 0 bases at J, with 12 bases between. The germline CDR1 and CDR2 sequences are DFQATT and SNEGSKA (reference sequence). CDR3 size: 13 residues.

This clonotype has just a few counts. This chain connects TRBV18 to TRBJ2-5, with D possibly TRBD1 on 5 matching bases. With the DNA end fitting TRBJ2-7 better, the J assignment may be wrong. CDR3 size: 14 residues. CDR1 is KGHSH, CDR2 LQKENI, per germline. The chain's CDR3 is CASSPRRSGYEQYF. CDR3 nucleotides: TGTGCCAGCTCACCCAGGCGCTCAGGGTACGAGCAGTACTTC.

V usage is TRBV6-6 and J usage is TRBJ2-1; perhaps TRBD2 as D (7 bases). The CDR3 totals 14 residues. Germline V gene sequence: CDR1 MNHNY, CDR2 SVGAGI (reference sequence). V lost 5 bases, J lost 3 bases, and 11 bases lay in between. In DNA, the CDR3 is TGTGCCAGCAGTGGACTAGGGGGCTACAATGAGCAGTTCTTC. This sequence encodes CASSGLGGYNEQFF.

V and J are TRBV7-2 and TRBJ2-1, with 9 nucleotides matching TRBD2. J lost 12 bases, V lost 5 bases, and 20 bases had no gene match. CDR1 is SGHTA and CDR2 is FQGNSA in the germline V gene. This CDR3 comprises 17 residues. CDR3 in DNA: TGTGCCAGCAGCCGAACGTCCGGGACTAGCCGCCGACCGCGGCAGTTCTTC. It translates to CASSRTSGTSRRPRQFF.

This clonotype was seen only a few times. V and J are TRBV6-4 and TRBJ2-7, with 13 bases matching TRBD2. Germline V gene sequence: CDR1 MRHNA, CDR2 SNTAGT. CDR3 length: 15 amino acids. V lost 2 bases and J lost 4; bases outside the gene matches: 2. This CDR3 is CASSDRTSGRYEQYF. CDR3 DNA: TGTGCCAGCAGTGACCGGACTAGCGGGAGATACGAGCAGTACTTC.

This sequence joins TRBV6-6 and TRBJ2-3; D could derive from TRBD1 or TRBD2 (5 bases each). Looked up from germline, CDR1 is MNHNY and CDR2 is SVGAGI (reference sequence). Between the trimmed V and J ends, which lost 7 bases and 2 bases, there was a span of 7 bases. This CDR3 spans 12 amino acids. The CDR3 coding sequence is TGTGCCAGCAAGGGACCCACAGATACGCAGTATTTT. It yields the protein CASKGPTDTQYF.